This passage covers 15 T cell receptor beta chains from one sample sequenced in a study of blood T cell repertoires in COVID-19. The data were produced by immunoSEQ multiplex PCR, yet TCRdb's version contains in-frame clones alone and is incomplete. This sample has more than 250,000 clones, with 85% to 90% found just once. Sequencing was performed on PBMCs or T cells enriched from blood (not recorded which). These receptor sequences come from a woman aged 18-35 years who had recovered from COVID-19.

This clone was seen only once. This chain connects TRBV28 to TRBJ2-1; 11 bases match TRBD1. Germline CDR1 MDHEN, CDR2 SYDVKM. This CDR3 comprises 15 residues. Trimming cost V 6 bases and J 3 bases; bases outside gene matches: 4. CDR3 loop: CASRSGTGGYNEQFF. The CDR3 DNA reads as TGTGCCAGCAGGTCCGGGACAGGGGGCTACAATGAGCAGTTCTTC.

The chain links TRBV10-2 to TRBJ1-2; D unresolved. V shed 3 bases and J shed 3 bases, with 8 bases lying between them. The CDR3 contains 13 residues. Germline lookup yields CDR1 WSHSY and CDR2 SAAADI. The CDR3: CASSDDGDYGYTF. The CDR3 bases are TGCGCCAGCAGTGATGACGGGGACTATGGCTACACCTTC.

The chain employs TRBV19 and TRBJ2-5; D is undetermined. The CDR3 runs to 13 residues. The V end lost 6 bases, the J end lost 3 bases, and 11 bases lay between the germline ends. CDR1 is LNHDA, CDR2 SQIVND, per germline (reference sequence). CDR3 coding DNA: TGTGCCAGTAGGCCCTATGAGGAAGAGACCCAGTACTTC. Its protein is CASRPYEEETQYF.

The rearrangement uses TRBV25-1 and TRBJ1-1; 8 positions match TRBD1. The length of the CDR3 is 12 residues. The V segment lost 5 bases and the J segment 10 bases; nucleotides outside the gene matches: 6. The germline gives CDR1 MGHDK, CDR2 SYGVNS. The CDR3 DNA reads as TGTGCCAGCAGTCAAACAGGGGGGAGAGCTTTCTTT. As protein: CASSQTGGRAFF.

The chain has TRBV5-1 and TRBJ1-6; D remains unclear. Germline V gene data show CDR1 as SGHRS and CDR2 as YFSETQ. The V and J ends lost 0 bases and 0 bases respectively, with 10 bases between them. This CDR3 spans 17 amino acids. CDR3 residues: CASSLAEGSSYNSPLHF. Written as DNA, the CDR3 is TGCGCCAGCAGCTTGGCTGAGGGAAGCTCCTATAATTCACCCCTCCACTTT.

The chain uses TRBV5-1 and TRBJ2-2; 7 nucleotides match TRBD1. The CDR3 is 15 residues long. Trimming cost V 4 bases and J 3 bases; bases outside gene matches: 6. Germline V gene lookup returns CDR1 SGHRS and CDR2 YFSETQ. The CDR3 protein is CASSVGQADTGELFF. CDR3 in DNA: TGCGCCAGCAGCGTAGGACAGGCCGACACCGGGGAGCTGTTTTTT.

This clone was recorded a few times. V usage is TRBV7-6 and J usage is TRBJ2-1, with TRBD2 identical over 9 bases. This CDR3 region has 17 residues. The V segment lost 0 bases and the J segment 3 bases; nucleotides outside the gene matches: 6. Germline lookup yields CDR1 SGHVS and CDR2 FNYEAQ. This CDR3 is CASSLAHSGSLYNEQFF. CDR3 in DNA: TGTGCCAGCAGCTTAGCCCATAGCGGGAGTCTCTACAATGAGCAGTTCTTC.

The rearrangement joins TRBV28 to TRBJ1-1; 8 nucleotides line up with TRBD1. Germline CDR1 MDHEN, CDR2 SYDVKM. The junction had 8 bases not matched to a gene; V was cut back by 4 bases and J by 4 bases. This CDR3 is 15 amino acids long. CDR3 in DNA: TGTGCCAGCAGTTCCGGACAGGGTGAGGGCACTGAAGCTTTCTTT. It specifies CASSSGQGEGTEAFF.

The V and J genes are TRBV9 and TRBJ2-1, with a possible D match to TRBD1 (6 bases). The germline gives CDR1 SGDLS, CDR2 YYNGEE. The CDR3 covers 16 residues. Trimming took 1 base from V and 1 from J, leaving 12 bases between them. CDR3 DNA sequence: TGTGCCAGCAGCGTATCGAGCAGGGGTTCCTACAATGAGCAGTTCTTC. The encoded protein is CASSVSSRGSYNEQFF.

This chain connects TRBV2 to TRBJ2-7; 8 nucleotides match TRBD2. With V trimmed by 3 bases and J by 7 bases, 11 bases remained unmatched. The CDR3 runs 15 residues. From germline, CDR1 is SNHLY and CDR2 FYNNEI. CDR3 sequence (DNA): TGTGCCAGCAGTGATTTCGGGGGGGGTTGGTTGGAGCAGTACTTC. This codes for CASSDFGGGWLEQYF.

This clone has just a few counts. This chain links TRBV5-1 with TRBJ1-1; TRBD1 aligns across 8 bases. CDR3 length: 15 residues. Losses at the gene ends were 4 bases for V and 1 base for J; bases not matched to a gene: 6. Germline loops: CDR1 SGHRS, CDR2 YFSETQ. As DNA, the CDR3 is TGCGCCAGCAGCACGACAGGGGTAAGGAACACTGAAGCTTTCTTT. This translates into CASSTTGVRNTEAFF.

The chain combines TRBV27 with TRBJ2-7; perhaps TRBD1 as D (6 bases). V dropped 5 bases and J dropped 2 bases, with 16 bases sitting between them. The CDR3 has 15 residues. The germline CDR1 and CDR2 sequences are MNHEY and SMNVEV (reference sequence). CDR3 nucleotides: TGTGCCAGCAGTCCCCGGGCAGGGGACACCTACGAGCAGTACTTC. The encoded protein is CASSPRAGDTYEQYF.

The chain has TRBV10-3 and TRBJ2-2; 7 nucleotides agree with TRBD1. V lost 6 bases to trimming and J lost 2 bases; unmatched junction nucleotides: 9. CDR3 length: 16 amino acids. Looked up from germline, CDR1 is ENHRY and CDR2 is SYGVKD. The CDR3 spells CAISRWGQTNTGELFF. In DNA form, the CDR3 reads TGTGCCATCAGCCGGTGGGGACAGACCAACACCGGGGAGCTGTTTTTT.

This clone has only one observation. The V and J genes are TRBV7-2 and TRBJ2-7, with TRBD2 matching 13 bases. The CDR3 covers 17 residues. Germline values: CDR1 SGHTA, CDR2 FQGNSA. The junction had 9 bases not matched to a gene; V was cut back by 2 bases and J by 5 bases. The CDR3: CASSLFMTSGRSHEQYF. DNA for the CDR3: TGTGCCAGCAGCTTATTTATGACTAGCGGGAGGTCCCACGAGCAGTACTTC.

CDR3 DNA: TGTGCCTGGAGTAGACAACAGAACTATGGCTACACCTTC. Translation gives CAWSRQQNYGYTF. J is TRBJ1-2 and V is TRBV30; unclear D gene. Germline CDR1 is GTSNPN and CDR2 is SVGIG (reference sequence). This CDR3 is 13 amino acids long. With 2 bases removed from V and 2 bases from J, the gap between germline ends came to 9 bases.